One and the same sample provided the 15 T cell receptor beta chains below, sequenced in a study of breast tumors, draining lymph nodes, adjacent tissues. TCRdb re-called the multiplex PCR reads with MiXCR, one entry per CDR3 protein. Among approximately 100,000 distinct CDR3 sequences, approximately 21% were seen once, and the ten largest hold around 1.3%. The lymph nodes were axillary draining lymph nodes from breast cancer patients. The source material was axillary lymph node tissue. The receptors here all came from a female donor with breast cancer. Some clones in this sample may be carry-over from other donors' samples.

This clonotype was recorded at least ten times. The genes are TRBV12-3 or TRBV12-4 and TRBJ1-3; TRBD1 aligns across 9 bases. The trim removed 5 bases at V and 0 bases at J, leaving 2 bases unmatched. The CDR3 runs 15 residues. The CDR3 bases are TGTGCCAGCAGTGGACAGGGGCCCTCTGGAAACACCATATATTTT. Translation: CASSGQGPSGNTIYF.

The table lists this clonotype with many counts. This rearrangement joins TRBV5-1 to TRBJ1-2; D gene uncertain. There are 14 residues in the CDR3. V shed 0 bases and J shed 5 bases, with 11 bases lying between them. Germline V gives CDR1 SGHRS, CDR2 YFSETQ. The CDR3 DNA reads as TGCGCCAGCAGCTTGGATGGGTCCGCTTATGGCTACACCTTC. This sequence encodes CASSLDGSAYGYTF.

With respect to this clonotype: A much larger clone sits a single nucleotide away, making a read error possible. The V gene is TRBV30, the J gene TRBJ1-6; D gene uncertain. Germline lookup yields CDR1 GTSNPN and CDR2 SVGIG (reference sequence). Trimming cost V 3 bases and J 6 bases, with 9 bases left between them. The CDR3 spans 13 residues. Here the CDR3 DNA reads TGTGCCTGGAGGTGCGGAGGTAATTCACCCCTCCACTTT. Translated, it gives CAWRCGGNSPLHF.

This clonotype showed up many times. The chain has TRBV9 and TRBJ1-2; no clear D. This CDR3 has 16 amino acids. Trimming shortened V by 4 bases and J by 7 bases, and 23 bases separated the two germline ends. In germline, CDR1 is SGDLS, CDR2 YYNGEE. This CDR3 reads CASSPGPGVYVSGYTF. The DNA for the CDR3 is TGTGCCAGCAGCCCCGGGCCGGGTGTCTATGTAAGTGGCTACACCTTC.

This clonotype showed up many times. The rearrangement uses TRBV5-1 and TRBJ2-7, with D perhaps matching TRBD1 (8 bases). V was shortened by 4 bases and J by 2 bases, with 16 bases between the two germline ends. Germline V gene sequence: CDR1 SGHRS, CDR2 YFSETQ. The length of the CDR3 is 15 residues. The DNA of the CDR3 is TGCGCCAGCAGCCCACAGGGGGGGATTGCCTACGAGCAGTACTTC. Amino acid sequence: CASSPQGGIAYEQYF. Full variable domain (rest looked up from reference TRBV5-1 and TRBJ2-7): KAGVTQTPRYLIKTRGQQVTLSCSPISGHRSVSWYQQTPGQGLQFLFEYFSETQRNKGNFPGRFSGRQFSNSRSEMNVSTLELGDSALYLCASSPQGGIAYEQYFGPGTRLTVT.

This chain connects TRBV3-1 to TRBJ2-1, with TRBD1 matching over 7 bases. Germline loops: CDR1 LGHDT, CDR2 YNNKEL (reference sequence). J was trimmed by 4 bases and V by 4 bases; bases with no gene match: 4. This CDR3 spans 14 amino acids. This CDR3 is CASSPGTAYNEQFF. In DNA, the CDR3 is TGTGCCAGCAGCCCCGGGACAGCTTACAATGAGCAGTTCTTC.

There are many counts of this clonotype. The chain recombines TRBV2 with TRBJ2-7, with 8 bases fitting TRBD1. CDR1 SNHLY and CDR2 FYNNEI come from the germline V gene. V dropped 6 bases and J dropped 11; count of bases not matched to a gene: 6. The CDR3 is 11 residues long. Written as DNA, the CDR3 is TGTGCCAGCAGCCTGGACAGGGAGGAGTACTTC. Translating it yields CASSLDREEYF.

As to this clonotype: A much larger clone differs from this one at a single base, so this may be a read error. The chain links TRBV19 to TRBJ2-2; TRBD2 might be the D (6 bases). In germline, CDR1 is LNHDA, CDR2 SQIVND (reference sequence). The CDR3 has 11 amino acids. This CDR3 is CASSISGGLFF. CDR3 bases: TGTGCCAGTAGTATCTCCGGGGGGCTGTTTTTT.

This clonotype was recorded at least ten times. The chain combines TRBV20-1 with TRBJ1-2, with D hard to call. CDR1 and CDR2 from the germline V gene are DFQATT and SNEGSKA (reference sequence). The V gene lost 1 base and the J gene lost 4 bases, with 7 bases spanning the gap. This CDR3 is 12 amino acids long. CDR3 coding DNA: TGCAGTGCTAGAGGCACGGGCTATGGCTACACCTTC. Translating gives CSARGTGYGYTF.

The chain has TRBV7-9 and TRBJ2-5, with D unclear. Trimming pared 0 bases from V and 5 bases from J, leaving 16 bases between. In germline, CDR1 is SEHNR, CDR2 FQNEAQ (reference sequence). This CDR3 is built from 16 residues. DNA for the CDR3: TGTGCCAGCAGCTTAGCACAGACCCCCCACCTGGAGACCCAGTACTTC. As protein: CASSLAQTPHLETQYF.

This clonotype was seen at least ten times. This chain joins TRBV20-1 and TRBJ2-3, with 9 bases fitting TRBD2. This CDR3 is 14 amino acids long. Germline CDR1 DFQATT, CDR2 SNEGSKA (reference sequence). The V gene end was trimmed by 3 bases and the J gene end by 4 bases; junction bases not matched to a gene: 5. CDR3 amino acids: CSASWGTSSDTQYF. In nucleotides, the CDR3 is TGCAGTGCTAGTTGGGGGACTAGCTCAGATACGCAGTATTTT.

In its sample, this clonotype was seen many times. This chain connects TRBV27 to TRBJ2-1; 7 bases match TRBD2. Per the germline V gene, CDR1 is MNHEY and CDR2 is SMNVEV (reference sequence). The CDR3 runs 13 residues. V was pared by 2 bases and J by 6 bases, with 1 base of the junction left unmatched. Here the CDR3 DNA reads TGTGCCAGCAGTTTAGGGGGGGGCAATGAGCAGTTCTTC. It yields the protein CASSLGGGNEQFF.

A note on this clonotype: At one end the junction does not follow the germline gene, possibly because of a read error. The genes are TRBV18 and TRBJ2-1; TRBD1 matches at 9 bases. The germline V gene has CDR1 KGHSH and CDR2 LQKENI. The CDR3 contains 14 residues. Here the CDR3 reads CASSPQGALDEQFF. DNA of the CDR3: TGTGCCAGCTCGCCACAGGGGGCCCTCGATGAGCAGTTCTTC.

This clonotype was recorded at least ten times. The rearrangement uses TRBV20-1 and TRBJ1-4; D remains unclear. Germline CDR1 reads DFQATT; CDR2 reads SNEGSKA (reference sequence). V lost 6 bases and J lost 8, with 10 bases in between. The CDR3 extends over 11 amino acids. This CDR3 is CSASGPEKLFF. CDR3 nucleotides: TGCAGTGCGTCCGGACCCGAAAAACTGTTTTTT.

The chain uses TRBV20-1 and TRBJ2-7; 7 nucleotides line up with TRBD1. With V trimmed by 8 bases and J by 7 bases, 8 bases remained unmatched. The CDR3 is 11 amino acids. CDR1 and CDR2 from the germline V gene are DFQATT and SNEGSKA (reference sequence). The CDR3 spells CSTGTAGEQYF. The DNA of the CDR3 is TGCAGTACCGGGACAGCCGGGGAGCAGTACTTC.